This is a list of T cell receptor beta chains from one sample in a study of blood T cell repertoires in COVID-19. Assay: immunoSEQ multiplex PCR; the TCRdb copy retains only in-frame clones and omits some. The sample holds more than 450,000 clones; 75% to 90% are singletons and the top ten take under 0.85%. Material for sequencing was PBMCs or T cells enriched from blood (not recorded which). These receptors all stem from a woman under 30 who had recovered from COVID-19. Both conserved end residues are part of each CDR3. Each record gives: D gene, J gene, V gene, clone size, CDR3 length, CDR3 protein, CDR3 DNA. D genes are given only for firm matches. Rows give clone size only sometimes, using once, few, many, or a class for an expanded clone.

d_call: NA
j_call: TRBJ2-5
v_call: TRBV28
clone_size: NA
cdr3_length: 16
cdr3_aa: CASSFGGTLVRETQYF
cdr3_nt: TGTGCCAGCAGTTTCGGGGGGACATTGGTCCGAGAGACCCAGTACTTC

d_call: NA
j_call: TRBJ1-1
v_call: TRBV18
clone_size: NA
cdr3_length: 16
cdr3_aa: CASSPNLNQGNTEAFF
cdr3_nt: TGTGCCAGCTCACCTAACCTCAATCAGGGGAACACTGAAGCTTTCTTT

d_call: NA
j_call: TRBJ1-1
v_call: TRBV30
clone_size: NA
cdr3_length: 13
cdr3_aa: CAWSPTRGTEAFF
cdr3_nt: TGTGCCTGGAGTCCTACCAGGGGAACTGAAGCTTTCTTT

d_call: NA
j_call: TRBJ1-2
v_call: TRBV7-9
clone_size: NA
cdr3_length: 14
cdr3_aa: CASSALSAYYGYTF
cdr3_nt: TGTGCCAGCAGCGCACTCTCCGCCTACTATGGCTACACCTTC

d_call: NA
j_call: TRBJ2-3
v_call: TRBV24-1
clone_size: NA
cdr3_length: 16
cdr3_aa: CATSDDPGTSTDTQYF
cdr3_nt: TGTGCCACCAGTGATGATCCCGGGACTAGCACAGATACGCAGTATTTT

d_call: NA
j_call: TRBJ1-1
v_call: TRBV10-2
clone_size: NA
cdr3_length: 13
cdr3_aa: CASSQMRNTEAFF
cdr3_nt: TGCGCCAGCAGTCAAATGAGAAACACTGAAGCTTTCTTT

d_call: TRBD1
j_call: TRBJ1-1
v_call: TRBV7-9
clone_size: NA
cdr3_length: 17
cdr3_aa: CASRTPGGLGVNTEAFF
cdr3_nt: TGTGCCAGCAGGACGCCAGGGGGCTTGGGGGTGAACACTGAAGCTTTCTTT

d_call: NA
j_call: TRBJ2-2
v_call: TRBV5-1
clone_size: NA
cdr3_length: 16
cdr3_aa: CASSPLRVADTGELFF
cdr3_nt: TGCGCCAGCAGCCCTTTGAGGGTCGCGGACACCGGGGAGCTGTTTTTT

d_call: TRBD1
j_call: TRBJ1-4
v_call: TRBV2
clone_size: NA
cdr3_length: 13
cdr3_aa: CASSEDRGGKLFF
cdr3_nt: TGTGCCAGCAGCGAAGACAGGGGGGGAAAACTGTTTTTT

d_call: TRBD2
j_call: TRBJ2-5
v_call: TRBV5-5
clone_size: NA
cdr3_length: 16
cdr3_aa: CASSARLAVYQETQYF
cdr3_nt: TGTGCCAGCAGCGCCAGACTAGCGGTGTACCAAGAGACCCAGTACTTC

d_call: NA
j_call: TRBJ1-1
v_call: TRBV6-1
clone_size: NA
cdr3_length: 13
cdr3_aa: CASSETRVTEAFF
cdr3_nt: TGTGCCAGCAGTGAAACCAGGGTAACTGAAGCTTTCTTT

d_call: NA
j_call: TRBJ1-4
v_call: TRBV7-2
clone_size: once
cdr3_length: 15
cdr3_aa: CASSLGRTVYEKLFF
cdr3_nt: TGTGCCAGCAGCTTAGGAAGGACAGTATATGAAAAACTGTTTTTT

d_call: NA
j_call: TRBJ1-5
v_call: TRBV12-3/TRBV12-4
clone_size: few
cdr3_length: 13
cdr3_aa: CASSFDNNQPQHF
cdr3_nt: TGTGCCAGCAGTTTTGACAACAATCAGCCCCAGCATTTT

d_call: NA
j_call: TRBJ1-1
v_call: TRBV6-1
clone_size: NA
cdr3_length: 17
cdr3_aa: CASSEAYYLSGGDEAFF
cdr3_nt: TGTGCCAGCAGTGAAGCGTATTACCTGTCCGGGGGTGATGAAGCTTTCTTT

d_call: TRBD1
j_call: TRBJ1-3
v_call: TRBV12-5
clone_size: few
cdr3_length: 19
cdr3_aa: CASGLGHLTGGFSGNTIYF
cdr3_nt: TGTGCTAGTGGTTTGGGACATTTGACAGGGGGCTTCTCTGGAAACACCATATATTTT

d_call: NA
j_call: TRBJ1-1
v_call: TRBV5-1
clone_size: NA
cdr3_length: 14
cdr3_aa: CASSWGEVNTEAFF
cdr3_nt: TGCGCCAGCAGCTGGGGGGAGGTGAACACTGAAGCTTTCTTT

d_call: NA
j_call: TRBJ1-4
v_call: TRBV6-5
clone_size: NA
cdr3_length: 15
cdr3_aa: CASTLLGRFNEKLFF
cdr3_nt: TGTGCCAGCACACTACTAGGACGGTTTAATGAAAAACTGTTTTTT